This T cell receptor beta chain was obtained from a study of T cell repertoires and leukemia-associated antigens. General study results and limits: No direct test of specificity or function was done for expanded clones.

This CDR3 is built from 16 residues. Germline V lookup: CDR1 SGHDT, CDR2 YYEEEE. TCRdb fed the 5' RACE reads into MiXCR, producing one record per CDR3 protein. The table lists 10,000 to 12,000 distinct CDR3 sequences, roughly 43% of them singletons. Before use, CD3+ T cells rested overnight in serum-free medium. This clonotype has just a few counts. Its specificity is not known. The junction and the germline gene differ at one end; a read error may be behind it. The TCR comes from a female donor in good health. This chain links TRBV5-6 with TRBJ2-6, with 8 bases matching TRBD1. The sample comprised CD3+ T cells sorted from blood and cultured. CDR3 residues: CASGPSGGAGASVLTF. CDR3 DNA sequence: TGTGCCAGCGGCCCTTCAGGGGGCGCTGGGGCCAGCGTCCTGACTTTC.